The 23 T cell receptor beta chains listed next were all sequenced from one sample in a study of graft-versus-host responses after intestinal transplantation listed by TCRdb under 2021. The method behind the library was the immunoSEQ multiplex PCR assay. TCRdb re-hosts the immuneACCESS table, in-frame sequences only. Its copies lack some clones; in the studies checked, an unresolved V gene accounts for under half of them, and the cause for the rest is not known. Across this sample there are about 94,000 clones, with roughly nine tenths seen only once. The ten largest clonotypes hold 0.5% of the sample. The antigens for these receptors are not known. What the time point label conveys for this sample: cells obtained before transplantation from donor or recipient. The input for sequencing was unstimulated CD8+ T cells sorted from spleen or lymph node cells, taken before intestinal transplant. The receptors shown here come from a human donor who received an intestinal transplant.

The chain employs TRBV7-2 and TRBJ2-7, with D perhaps matching TRBD1 (6 bases). Per germline, CDR1 SGHTA and CDR2 FQGNSA. The CDR3 is 13 residues long. Trimming shortened V by 5 bases and J by 0 bases, and 8 bases separated the two germline ends. This chain's CDR3 is CASSRTVSYEQYF. For the CDR3, the DNA is TGTGCCAGCAGCCGGACAGTCTCCTACGAGCAGTACTTC.

This sequence joins TRBV10-3 and TRBJ2-7, with 8 bases fitting TRBD1. CDR1 and CDR2 from the germline V gene are ENHRY and SYGVKD. With 10 bases clipped from V and 3 bases from J, the junction kept 8 bases outside the gene matches. CDR3 length equals 13 residues. The CDR3 DNA sequence: TGTGCCACCGTGGACAGGGCCGACTACGAGCAGTACTTC. Translating gives CATVDRADYEQYF.

This chain's CDR3 is CAWSHGQGDEQYF. Written as DNA, the CDR3 is TGTGCCTGGAGTCATGGACAGGGGGACGAGCAGTACTTC. The rearrangement joins TRBV30 to TRBJ2-7; TRBD1 matches 10 bases. Per germline, CDR1 GTSNPN and CDR2 SVGIG (reference sequence). V lost 2 bases, J lost 5 bases, and 3 bases stayed unmatched. The CDR3 runs 13 residues.

This clone came up once. The chain has TRBV7-8 and TRBJ2-5; D gene unclear. V lost 5 bases and J 1 base, leaving 5 bases between the germline ends. Germline V gene lookup returns CDR1 SGHVS and CDR2 FQNEAQ. The CDR3 runs 12 residues. Here the CDR3 DNA reads TGTGCCAGCAGCCGTCGCCAAGAGACCCAGTACTTC. Encoded protein: CASSRRQETQYF.

The chain recombines TRBV4-1 with TRBJ1-1, with 7 positions matching TRBD1. CDR1 and CDR2 from the germline V gene are MGHRA and YSYEKL. The CDR3 consists of 13 residues. The V segment lost 1 base and the J segment 7 bases; nucleotides outside the gene matches: 3. CDR3 DNA sequence: TGCGCCAGCAGCCAAGTATGGGACAGTGAAGCTTTCTTT. Encoded protein: CASSQVWDSEAFF.

The chain has TRBV6-1 and TRBJ2-7; possible D gene TRBD2, 5 bases. CDR3 length: 10 amino acids. Per the germline V gene, CDR1 is MNHNS and CDR2 is SASEGT. Between the trimmed V and J ends, which lost 6 bases and 9 bases, there was a span of 9 bases. The DNA for the CDR3 is TGTGCCAGCAGCCGAGGAGGGCAGTACTTC. This codes for CASSRGGQYF.

Only one count was recorded for this clone. This chain links TRBV7-8 with TRBJ2-7; a possible D gene is TRBD2 (6 bases). Germline CDR1 SGHVS, CDR2 FQNEAQ. The CDR3 covers 16 residues. The ends were cut back, 5 bases at V and 6 bases at J, with 23 bases in the middle. CDR3 bases: TGTGCCAGCAGCCCCAATGTAGGACTAAAGAGCCCCGAGCAGTACTTC. Encoded protein: CASSPNVGLKSPEQYF.

The chain uses TRBV4-3 and TRBJ1-1; D call uncertain. V dropped 0 bases and J dropped 3 bases, with 11 bases sitting between them. The germline CDR1 and CDR2 sequences are LGHNA and YSLEER. The CDR3 loop spans 15 amino acids. This chain's CDR3 is CASSQERGWDTEAFF. Here the CDR3 DNA reads TGCGCCAGCAGCCAAGAACGAGGGTGGGACACTGAAGCTTTCTTT.

The chain combines TRBV28 with TRBJ1-2; 7 bases fit TRBD1. This CDR3 is built from 17 residues. Germline CDR1 is MDHEN and CDR2 is SYDVKM. Trimming cost V 2 bases and J 6 bases; bases outside gene matches: 15. The CDR3 nucleotides are TGTGCCAGCAGTTTAATCCCCCTCCCCAACAGGGGAAATGGCTACACCTTC. This codes for CASSLIPLPNRGNGYTF.

The chain carries TRBV6-1 and TRBJ2-7, with a tentative D call TRBD1 (6 bases). Per germline, CDR1 MNHNS and CDR2 SASEGT. This CDR3 contains 15 residues. Between the trimmed V and J ends, which lost 4 bases and 7 bases, there was a span of 20 bases. This CDR3 is CASSVEDSYPGEQYF. The CDR3 DNA is TGTGCCAGCAGTGTCGAGGACAGTTACCCGGGGGAGCAGTACTTC.

This clone was detected once. The V call is TRBV5-8, the J call TRBJ2-3, with 7 nucleotides matching TRBD1. Germline V gives CDR1 SGHTS, CDR2 YDEGEE. This CDR3 has 16 amino acids. With 4 bases clipped from V and 1 base from J, the junction kept 9 bases outside the gene matches. The CDR3 nucleotides read TGTGCCAGCAGCCAACTCAGACAGGGACGCACAGATACGCAGTATTTT. It encodes CASSQLRQGRTDTQYF.

V and J are TRBV4-1 and TRBJ1-2, with D possibly matching TRBD1 (5 bases). Germline V gene sequence: CDR1 MGHRA, CDR2 YSYEKL. V was cut by 1 base and J by 2 bases, with 11 bases left in between. The CDR3 totals 15 residues. CDR3 loop: CASSQGYRMNYGYTF. The CDR3 DNA reads as TGCGCCAGCAGCCAAGGATACAGGATGAACTATGGCTACACCTTC.

This chain joins TRBV7-9 and TRBJ1-1; 7 bases are shared with TRBD1. V shed 1 base and J 3 bases; nucleotides not matched to a gene: 2. The V gene's germline CDR1 is SEHNR and CDR2 FQNEAQ (reference sequence). The CDR3 runs to 14 residues. The chain's CDR3 is CASSLEGTDTEAFF. The CDR3 DNA is TGTGCCAGCAGCTTAGAAGGGACAGACACTGAAGCTTTCTTT.

The chain recombines TRBV7-9 with TRBJ2-4; 9 nucleotides line up with TRBD1. CDR3 length: 16 amino acids. CDR1 and CDR2 from the germline V gene are SEHNR and FQNEAQ (reference sequence). V was pared by 8 bases and J by 5 bases, with 13 bases of the junction left unmatched. CDR3 amino acids: CASGPTGGEFENIQYF. The CDR3 coding sequence is TGTGCCAGCGGCCCTACAGGGGGCGAATTCGAAAACATTCAGTACTTC. The whole variable domain, filled in from reference TRBV7-9 and TRBJ2-4, reads DTGVSQNPRHKITKRGQNVTFRCDPISEHNRLYWYRQTLGQGPEFLTYFQNEAQLEKSRLLSDRFSAERPKGSFSTLEIQRTEQGDSAMYLCASGPTGGEFENIQYFGAGTRLSVL.

The V and J genes are TRBV21-1 and TRBJ1-3. TRBV21-1 is a pseudogene. The CDR3 totals 15 residues. CDR3 sequence reads: CASSKVRGVADTIYF. In DNA form, the CDR3 reads TGTGCCAGCAGCAAAGTCCGCGGGGTTGCGGACACCATATATTTT.

This clone was seen more than once but under ten times. Other DNA sequences from this sample encode an identical CDR3 as well. This sequence joins TRBV6-1 and TRBJ2-7; D possibly corresponds to TRBD1 (6 bases). Looked up from germline, CDR1 is MNHNS and CDR2 is SASEGT. This CDR3 contains 13 residues. Trimming shortened V by 6 bases and J by 2 bases, and 11 bases separated the two germline ends. CDR3 region: CASSPRGPYEQYF. Here the CDR3 DNA reads TGTGCCAGCAGCCCCAGGGGACCCTACGAGCAGTACTTC.

This clone was seen a single time. The rearrangement links TRBV19 to TRBJ1-1; the D gene is possibly TRBD1 (5 bases). CDR1 is LNHDA and CDR2 is SQIVND in the germline V gene (reference sequence). The CDR3 is 15 amino acids. V lost 5 bases and J 1 base, leaving 14 bases between the germline ends. The CDR3 reads CASSHLGGGNTEAFF. CDR3 in DNA: TGTGCCAGTAGTCACCTCGGGGGTGGGAACACTGAAGCTTTCTTT.

The chain recombines TRBV4-2 with TRBJ2-5; a weak D match, TRBD1 (6 bases). This CDR3 has 14 amino acids. Trimming pared 3 bases from V and 6 bases from J, leaving 14 bases between. The germline CDR1 and CDR2 sequences are LGHNA and YNFKEQ. The CDR3 loop reads CASSQAGDHKTQYF. For the CDR3, the DNA is TGTGCCAGCAGCCAGGCAGGGGATCACAAGACCCAGTACTTC.

V usage is TRBV27 and J usage is TRBJ2-7, with 8 bases that match TRBD1. V shed 2 bases and J 3 bases; nucleotides not matched to a gene: 6. The germline V gene has CDR1 MNHEY and CDR2 SMNVEV (reference sequence). The CDR3 has 15 residues. As DNA, the CDR3 is TGTGCCAGCAGTTTAAGTTCTGGACAGGGCTACGAGCAGTACTTC. Translation: CASSLSSGQGYEQYF.

V usage is TRBV7-9 and J usage is TRBJ1-5; 11 nucleotides line up with TRBD1. V shed 5 bases, J shed 5 bases, and the junction held 5 bases outside the gene matches. From germline, CDR1 is SEHNR and CDR2 FQNEAQ (reference sequence). The CDR3 is 15 residues long. The CDR3 bases are TGTGCCAGCAGCACTTCGGACAGGGGGCATCAGCCCCAGCATTTT. This sequence encodes CASSTSDRGHQPQHF. The full variable domain, with the rest looked up from reference TRBV7-9 and TRBJ1-5, is DTGVSQNPRHKITKRGQNVTFRCDPISEHNRLYWYRQTLGQGPEFLTYFQNEAQLEKSRLLSDRFSAERPKGSFSTLEIQRTEQGDSAMYLCASSTSDRGHQPQHFGDGTRLSIL.

V gene TRBV6-5 combines with J gene TRBJ1-5, with D maybe TRBD1 (5 bases). CDR1 is MNHEY and CDR2 is SVGAGI in the germline V gene. V gave up 0 bases and J gave up 7 bases, with 10 bases separating them. CDR3 length equals 14 residues. DNA of the CDR3: TGTGCCAGCAGTTACTCGGGAGGGGTCCAGCCCCAGCATTTT. The encoded protein is CASSYSGGVQPQHF.

The chain couples TRBV10-3 to TRBJ1-3; D might be TRBD1 (6 bases). The CDR3 extends over 18 amino acids. Trimming took 0 bases from V and 0 from J, leaving 15 bases between them. Per the germline V gene, CDR1 is ENHRY and CDR2 is SYGVKD. The CDR3 reads CAISESDSLVVSGNTIYF. Here the CDR3 DNA reads TGTGCCATCAGTGAGTCGGACAGTCTAGTAGTCTCTGGAAACACCATATATTTT.

The chain's CDR3 is CAWRTSDSSYEQYF. The CDR3 DNA sequence: TGTGCCTGGAGAACTAGCGATAGCTCCTACGAGCAGTACTTC. The genes are TRBV30 and TRBJ2-7, with 7 bases fitting TRBD2. V shed 3 bases and J 0 bases; nucleotides not matched to a gene: 5. This CDR3 comprises 14 residues. Germline CDR1 reads GTSNPN; CDR2 reads SVGIG (reference sequence).